A single sample gave rise to the 14 T cell receptor beta chains below, sequenced in a study of tumor and adjacent non-tumor tissue in lung cancer (dated by TCRdb to 2017 to 2018). RNA was isolated from bulk unsorted tissue, and RNA quality was assessed with a NanoDrop ND-1000 and an Agilent 2100. The library was generated by multiplex PCR. Instrument on record: Illumina HiSeq 2500. TCRbeta libraries were constructed through three rounds of nested PCR with primers (Table S4) according to protocols modified from ARM-PCR. The public reads were reanalyzed by TCRdb: fastp trimming at Q25, MiXCR alignment, in-frame beta chains only. Under each unique CDR3 protein, matching rows form one entry showing the most common genes and DNA. In all, the sample holds 90,000 to 110,000 distinct CDR3 sequences, and about 75% of those were seen once. 37% of the sample is in the top ten clones. The sequenced sample was lung tumor tissue. These receptors came from a woman aged 60 to 75 with non-small cell lung cancer.

There are a few counts of this clonotype. A much larger clone differs by one base, so this may be a read error. The gene calls are TRBV28 and TRBJ2-7, with D perhaps TRBD1 (6 bases). This CDR3 contains 14 residues. Per the germline V gene, CDR1 is MDHEN and CDR2 is SYDVKM. CDR3 sequence reads: CASSLFRGSYEHYF. The DNA of the CDR3 is TGTGCCAGCAGTTTATTCAGGGGTTCCTACGAGCATTACTTC. Drawing the rest from reference TRBV28 and TRBJ2-7, the complete variable domain is DVKVTQSSRYLVKRTGEKVFLECVQDMDHENMFWYRQDPGLGLRLIYFSYDVKMKEKGDIPEGYSVSREKKERFSLILESASTNQTSMYLCASSLFRGSYEHYFGPGTRLTVT.

This clonotype was counted ten times or more. The chain joins TRBV7-3 to TRBJ2-1; D gene unclear. Germline CDR1 SGHTA, CDR2 FQGTGA. The CDR3 loop spans 13 amino acids. Trimming took off 0 bases at V and 2 bases at J, with 2 bases between the two ends. The CDR3 DNA reads TGTGCCAGCAGCTTAACAGCCTACAATGAGCAGTTCTTC. The encoded protein is CASSLTAYNEQFF.

The chain employs TRBV4-3 and TRBJ1-3; D remains ambiguous. V was trimmed by 0 bases and J by 0 bases, leaving 9 bases between them. The CDR3 has 16 amino acids. The germline V gene encodes CDR1 LGHNA and CDR2 YSLEER. CDR3: CASSQDLPFSGNTIYF. Here the CDR3 DNA reads TGCGCCAGCAGCCAAGATCTCCCTTTCTCTGGAAACACCATATATTTT.

This clonotype was counted ten times or more. The J gene is TRBJ1-5, the V gene TRBV11-3; 9 nucleotides agree with TRBD1. This CDR3 spans 13 amino acids. The V gene end was trimmed by 5 bases and the J gene end by 6 bases; junction bases not matched to a gene: 2. The germline V gene has CDR1 SGHNT and CDR2 YENEEA. This CDR3 reads CASSPDRGQPQHF. As DNA, the CDR3 is TGTGCCAGCAGCCCGGACAGGGGTCAGCCCCAGCATTTT.

Note on this clonotype: One base away lies a much larger clone, so this may be a sequencing read error. The CDR3 carries no conserved terminal phenylalanine or tryptophan, so it likely arises from a read error. The V call is TRBV29-1, the J call TRBJ2-3; D not certain. This CDR3 has 13 amino acids. Germline V gene lookup returns CDR1 SQVTM and CDR2 ANQGSEA. V was clipped by 1 base and J by 3 bases, with 8 bases between them. CDR3 bases: TGCAGCGTTGAAGTGGGAAGTACAGATACGCAGTATTAT. Residues: CSVEVGSTDTQYY.

In regard to this clonotype: A read error may explain this, as a much larger clone is one base away. The CDR3 DNA reads as TGTGCCAGCAGTTACGAAGGTCGGCCCGGGTCAGAGATCCAGTACTTC. Translation: CASSYEGRPGSEIQYF. The chain recombines TRBV6-5 with TRBJ2-5; D is unclear. Germline CDR1 is MNHEY and CDR2 is SVGAGI. The CDR3 runs 16 residues.

For this clonotype: A single base separates this from a much larger clone, so it may be a read error. The chain recombines TRBV12-3 or TRBV12-4 with TRBJ1-4, with TRBD1 matching 8 bases. The CDR3 has 14 amino acids. The CDR3 DNA follows: TGTACCAGCACCCCGGGACAGGAATCAAAAAAACTGTTTTTT. Translating gives CTSTPGQESKKLFF.

The CDR3 nucleotides read TGTGCCAGCAGCCCCATAGCGGGGGCATCCTACGAGCAGTACTTC. Protein product: CASSPIAGASYEQYF. This chain uses TRBV7-2 with TRBJ2-7; TRBD2 aligns across 9 bases. The V gene's germline CDR1 is SGHTA and CDR2 FQGNSA. V was clipped by 5 bases and J by 1 base; unmatched bases: 6. The CDR3 consists of 15 residues.

Comments on this clonotype: At one end the junction does not follow the germline gene, possibly because of a read error. The V call is TRBV20-1, the J call TRBJ2-1; D is possibly TRBD2 (5 bases). Germline V lookup: CDR1 DFQATT, CDR2 SNEGSKA (reference sequence). The CDR3 is made up of 12 amino acids. In DNA form, the CDR3 reads TGCAGTGTCATGGGGAGCTGGGATGAGCAGTTTTTC. Translation gives CSVMGSWDEQFF.

This clonotype was counted only a few times. This may be a read error, as it is one base from a much larger clone. J is TRBJ1-2 and V is TRBV4-3, with 8 bases that match TRBD1. With 3 bases clipped from V and 1 base from J, the junction kept 4 bases outside the gene matches. From germline, CDR1 is LGHNA and CDR2 YSLEER. The CDR3 runs to 15 residues. The DNA of the CDR3 is TGCGCCAGCAGCCATCCGGACAGGGTTAACTATGGCTACACCTTC. Protein: CASSHPDRVNYGYTF.

In this sample, this clonotype turned up a few times. A much larger clone sits a single nucleotide away, making a read error possible. The chain combines TRBV6-6 with TRBJ1-4, with 7 bases that match TRBD1. The CDR3 covers 14 residues. The V gene's germline CDR1 is MNHNY and CDR2 SVGAGI (reference sequence). With V trimmed by 6 bases and J by 7 bases, 8 bases remained unmatched. CDR3 DNA sequence: TGTGCCAGCAGACAGACAGGGAGGTGTGAAAAACTGTTTTTT. Translated, it gives CASRQTGRCEKLFF.

Worth noting for this clonotype: A much larger clone is a single base away; this may be a read error. The chain uses TRBV20-1 and TRBJ2-7; 12 nucleotides agree with TRBD2. Per germline, CDR1 DFQATT and CDR2 SNEGSKA (reference sequence). The CDR3 consists of 15 residues. Trimming took 7 bases from V and 0 from J; bases not matched to a gene: 7. The CDR3 loop reads CSGRTSGTRSYEQYF. CDR3 coding DNA: TGCAGTGGTAGGACTAGCGGGACGCGCTCCTACGAGCAGTACTTC.

The chain couples TRBV6-5 to TRBJ1-2, with D possibly being TRBD1 (5 bases). The CDR3 is 17 residues long. V was shortened by 6 bases and J by 0 bases, with 20 bases between the two germline ends. In germline, CDR1 is MNHEY, CDR2 SVGAGI. The DNA for the CDR3 is TGTGCCAGCAGGAAAACCTCCACAGGAGTATCTAACTATGGCTACACCTTC. Translation gives CASRKTSTGVSNYGYTF.

With respect to this clonotype: One junction end disagrees with the germline gene, perhaps due to a read error. V gene TRBV11-2 combines with J gene TRBJ2-1; 9 bases agree with TRBD2. Germline V gene data show CDR1 as SGHAT and CDR2 as FQNNGV. The CDR3 is made up of 19 amino acids. The CDR3 DNA reads as TGTGCCGGCAGCTTGAGGGCGGTAGCGGGGGACCTAGGGTACAATGAGCGGTTCTTC. Its protein is CAGSLRAVAGDLGYNERFF. The whole variable domain, remainder taken from reference TRBV11-2 and TRBJ2-1, is EAGVAQSPRYKIIEKRQSVAFWCNPISGHATLYWYQQILGQGPKLLIQFQNNGVVDDSQLPKDRFSAERLKGVDSTLKIQPAKLEDSAVYLCAGSLRAVAGDLGYNERFFGPGTRLTVL.